This is a list of T cell receptor beta chains from one sample in a study of blood T cell repertoires in COVID-19. Sequencing was performed with immunoSEQ multiplex PCR; in TCRdb, only in-frame clones are kept and a portion is missing. Of about 92,000 clones in the sample, about nine tenths are singletons; the top ten hold around 1.8%. Material for sequencing was peripheral blood. The receptors were gathered from a human donor with active COVID-19. The donor label of this sample is uncertain. Each CDR3 is given with its conserved first and last residue.

CDR3aa	v_gene
CASSFGGENTEAFF	TRBV28
CASSIGWESGELFF	TRBV19
CASSYGGPSPRYGYTF	TRBV6-2/TRBV6-3
CSVGITGLQETQYF	TRBV29-1
CASRGTEAFF	TRBV28
CASSQGHGSYGYTF	TRBV3-1/TRBV3-2
CASTFTSTTTTYEQYF	TRBV7-9
CASSMVGDHDEQYF	TRBV19
CASSQESLRDRRYSNQPQHF	TRBV3-1/TRBV3-2
CASRAGVNYGYTF	TRBV3-1/TRBV3-2
CASSQFGLLRGLHQPQHF	TRBV4-2
CATRETGNTGELFF	TRBV15
CASSQSSGGVETQYF	TRBV23-1
CASSLPSGGDEQFF	TRBV5-1
CASSFESRTDTQYF	TRBV5-5
CASSVGTGKGPQETQYF	TRBV5-5
CASSLTGQGDSPLHF	TRBV7-3
CASSEGAGAKQFF	TRBV10-2
CAIREPGQGAIGYTF	TRBV10-3
CASSSDSARGTEAFF	TRBV7-2
CASSQGSRPLEGYTF	TRBV5-5
CASSLAFWAWGDTEAFF	TRBV7-9
CASSQAHHGSYEQYF	TRBV4-3
CASHGVPRLAGGRETQYF	TRBV11-2
CASRGDRLNTGELFF	TRBV6-5
CSASAPGLEETQYF	TRBV20-1
CASSLAPRSQETQYF	TRBV11-2
CASSIGVTGRNQPQHF	TRBV19
CASSQTGGVVTGNTIYF	TRBV7-9
CASSLYRDRSTEQYF	TRBV13
CASSSRRVRTDTQYF	TRBV3-1/TRBV3-2
CASSFSGNSPLHF	TRBV7-2
CASSPGISGGNYNEQFF	TRBV11-3
CASRQGEKLFF	TRBV2
CASRVPGTRGADTQYF	TRBV2
CASSIERSRTGELFF	TRBV19
CSASLLAEQETQYF	TRBV20-1
CATGATYSQHF	TRBV19
CASSLGTGKYEQYF	TRBV5-1
CASSPFGTGEVEAFF	TRBV6-2/TRBV6-3
CATSRGEESSEAFF	TRBV15
CATSDLGTSGAIRETQYF	TRBV24-1
CATSRDPAGGAKETQYF	TRBV15
CASSQGSGQITDTQYF	TRBV13
CASSPDISSTDTQYF	TRBV5-4
CASSLSPGTGNTIYF	TRBV7-6
CASSMGTGVISNQPQHF	TRBV19
CAISESETGNPYSNQPQHF	TRBV10-3
CASSLSRQGAPLRLFF	TRBV28
CASSLSDRESYEQYF	TRBV11-2
CASSVVGGAPYNEQFF	TRBV9
CASRSRTQIVGTEAFF	TRBV28
CASSGPSGGAQETQYF	TRBV9
CASSLSGRAVDEQYF	TRBV7-2
CSVRQGAGEQYF	TRBV29-1
CASSLATLRNSGNTIYF	TRBV7-2
CASSLVGVNTEAFF	TRBV5-1
CATPMDGGTDTQYF	TRBV5-1
CAISGTSGGWEFF	TRBV10-3